These 8 T cell receptor beta chains share one sample of origin, sequenced in a study of cytomegalovirus exposure and HLA in healthy donors. The PCR contained 60 Vbeta and 13 Jbeta primers. Sequenced by immunoSEQ multiplex PCR; TCRdb stores in-frame clones only, minus some. Here the sample spans about 190,000 clones, about four fifths being singletons. Sequencing used PBMCs. The receptors derive from a woman younger than 35 in good health and CMV-seronegative.

The J gene is TRBJ2-1, the V gene TRBV19; the match to TRBD2 covers 11 bases. Germline assignment: CDR1 LNHDA and CDR2 SQIVND (reference sequence). Trimming cost V 5 bases and J 8 bases; bases outside gene matches: 5. The CDR3 is 14 amino acids. The DNA of the CDR3 is TGTGCCAGTAGTGAACTAGCGGGAGATTATGAGCAGTTCTTC. Protein sequence: CASSELAGDYEQFF.

The CDR3 nucleotides are TGTGCCAGCAGCTTAGCGGTAGCGGCCATGTATGAGCAGTTCTTC. Residues: CASSLAVAAMYEQFF. The chain employs TRBV7-8 and TRBJ2-1, with TRBD2 as a possible D gene (6 bases). Germline V CDR1 and CDR2: SGHVS, FQNEAQ. The V and J ends lost 0 bases and 8 bases respectively, with 14 bases between them. CDR3 length equals 15 residues. The whole variable domain, remainder taken from reference TRBV7-8 and TRBJ2-1, is GAGVSQSPRYKVAKRGQDVALRCDPISGHVSLFWYQQALGQGPEFLTYFQNEAQLDKSGLPSDRFFAERPEGSVSTLKIQRTQQEDSAVYLCASSLAVAAMYEQFFGPGTRLTVL.

This sequence joins TRBV4-2 and TRBJ2-7, with 13 bases aligning to TRBD2. Germline assignment: CDR1 LGHNA and CDR2 YNFKEQ. The CDR3 totals 15 residues. V dropped 0 bases and J dropped 7; count of bases not matched to a gene: 3. The CDR3 coding sequence is TGTGCCAGCAGCCAAGATGGACTAGCGGGAGCGGAGCAGTACGTC. Translating it yields CASSQDGLAGAEQYV.

The chain carries TRBV11-2 and TRBJ2-3; maybe TRBD2 (6 bases). Per germline, CDR1 SGHAT and CDR2 FQNNGV. The CDR3 totals 13 residues. Trimming cost V 7 bases and J 10 bases, with 18 bases left between them. CDR3 residues: CASTSVGVAAQYF. The CDR3 DNA reads as TGTGCCAGCACGTCCGTGGGTGTAGCGGCGCAGTATTTT.

The CDR3 nucleotides are TGCGCCAGCAGCCAAGATCCTCTTGGGGGGACAGGGGGTACCAATGAGCAGTTCTTC. It specifies CASSQDPLGGTGGTNEQFF. The chain joins TRBV4-3 to TRBJ2-1; 11 nucleotides agree with TRBD1. This CDR3 contains 19 residues. The V gene end was trimmed by 0 bases and the J gene end by 6 bases; junction bases not matched to a gene: 13. Germline-derived CDR1 and CDR2 are LGHNA and YSLEER.

The sample holds one count of this clone. The chain joins TRBV10-3 to TRBJ2-7, with D possibly TRBD1 on 5 matching bases. The germline V gene encodes CDR1 ENHRY and CDR2 SYGVKD. V lost 7 bases and J 5 bases, leaving 12 bases between the germline ends. This CDR3 is 12 amino acids long. The CDR3 region is CAIKGQGHEQYF. The CDR3 region has the DNA TGTGCCATCAAAGGGCAGGGCCACGAGCAGTACTTC.

This clone has just one count. This chain uses TRBV25-1 with TRBJ1-2; 7 nucleotides align to TRBD1. Per the germline V gene, CDR1 is MGHDK and CDR2 is SYGVNS. V was clipped by 8 bases and J by 4 bases; unmatched bases: 4. CDR3 size: 12 residues. CDR3 nucleotides: TGTGCCAGCCTCGGGGACAGCTATGGCTACACCTTC. Its protein is CASLGDSYGYTF.

The V call is TRBV7-2, the J call TRBJ1-3; perhaps TRBD1 as D (5 bases). The germline gives CDR1 SGHTA, CDR2 FQGNSA. The CDR3 consists of 14 residues. Trimming removed 5 bases from V and 2 bases from J, with 10 bases in between. The CDR3 region is CASSRRQPGNTIYF. As DNA, the CDR3 is TGTGCCAGCAGCCGAAGACAGCCTGGAAACACCATATATTTT.